One sample yielded the 6 T cell receptor beta chains listed below, sequenced in a study of blood T cells in healthy people across ages. With a J-beta primer mix and a sample-barcoded 5' primer, a second PCR ran about 7 to 11 cycles. TCRdb re-called the 5' RACE reads with MiXCR, one entry per CDR3 protein. The data show over 750,000 distinct CDR3 sequences, 25% seen once. This sample was shared with a second study, whose subject was T cells of mothers and their children.

The specimen sequenced was blood. These receptors all come from a boy younger than 18 in good health.

This chain connects TRBV28 to TRBJ1-5, with D perhaps TRBD1 (6 bases). This CDR3 is built from 17 residues. V was cut by 6 bases and J by 0 bases, with 18 bases left in between. Germline V lookup: CDR1 MDHEN, CDR2 SYDVKM. The CDR3 protein is CASSRGGGRNSNQPQHF. CDR3 DNA sequence: TGTGCCAGCAGCCGAGGGGGGGGCCGAAATAGCAATCAGCCCCAGCATTTT.

The V and J genes are TRBV9 and TRBJ2-5, with 10 bases identical to TRBD1. Germline V lookup: CDR1 SGDLS, CDR2 YYNGEE. Trimming cost V 4 bases and J 2 bases; bases outside gene matches: 17. The CDR3 runs 19 residues. Here the CDR3 DNA reads TGTGCCAGCAGCCCCCTTAGACAGGGGGCCGCCCCTGGACAAGAGACCCAGTACTTC. Encoded protein: CASSPLRQGAAPGQETQYF.

The chain joins TRBV29-1 to TRBJ1-6, with TRBD1 matching over 9 bases. The CDR3 loop spans 13 amino acids. Germline CDR1 reads SQVTM; CDR2 reads ANQGSEA. Trimming removed 4 bases from V and 7 bases from J; junction bases left unmatched: 2. The CDR3 nucleotides are TGCAGCGTTGGGGACAGGGACAATTCACCCCTCCACTTT. It encodes CSVGDRDNSPLHF. The full variable domain, completed using reference TRBV29-1 and TRBJ1-6, is SAVISQKPSRDICQRGTSLTIQCQVDSQVTMMFWYRQQPGQSLTLIATANQGSEATYESGFVIDKFPISRPNLTFSTLTVSNMSPEDSSIYLCSVGDRDNSPLHFGNGTRLTVT.

The genes are TRBV6-5 and TRBJ1-4; 8 nucleotides line up with TRBD1. This CDR3 comprises 15 residues. Germline CDR1 MNHEY, CDR2 SVGAGI. Germline trimming cut 2 bases from V and 2 bases from J; bases unmatched to any gene: 1. The CDR3 bases are TGTGCCAGCAGTTACAACAGGGGGACTAATGAAAAACTGTTTTTT. This sequence encodes CASSYNRGTNEKLFF.

This chain uses TRBV5-5 with TRBJ2-1; 8 nucleotides match TRBD2. Germline-derived CDR1 and CDR2 are SGHKS and YYEKEE (reference sequence). CDR3 length: 15 amino acids. Germline trimming cut 2 bases from V and 4 bases from J; bases unmatched to any gene: 5. The CDR3 DNA is TGTGCCAGCAGCTTACCGGGGGGGCCTTACAATGAGCAGTTCTTC. It is translated as CASSLPGGPYNEQFF.

The gene calls are TRBV7-2 and TRBJ1-1, with D unclear. The CDR3 is 15 residues long. Germline assignment: CDR1 SGHTA and CDR2 FQGNSA. Between the trimmed V and J ends, which lost 0 bases and 2 bases, there was a span of 10 bases. The CDR3: CASSLAGSFNTEAFF. DNA for the CDR3: TGTGCCAGCAGCTTAGCAGGCAGTTTTAACACTGAAGCTTTCTTT.